Listed below are T cell receptor beta chains from one sample, sequenced in a study of breast tumors, draining lymph nodes, adjacent tissues. Each CDR3 protein gets one entry after TCRdb re-called the multiplex PCR reads with MiXCR. The data contain about 130,000 distinct CDR3 sequences, around 20% of them seen just once; the ten biggest clones take up over 3%. The material sequenced was axillary lymph node tissue. These receptor sequences come from a female donor with breast cancer. Some clones in this sample may be carry-over from other donors' samples. CDR3s include the opening cysteine and the closing phenylalanine or tryptophan. D genes are given only for firm matches. The listing skips clone size in some rows; elsewhere it reads once, few, many or a size class.

j_call: TRBJ2-5
d_call: .
cdr3_length: 15
clone_size: many
v_call: TRBV19
cdr3_aa: CASSPGRRDQETQYF
cdr3_nt: TGTGCCAGTAGTCCTGGTAGAAGGGACCAAGAGACCCAGTACTTC

j_call: TRBJ2-6
d_call: .
cdr3_length: 16
clone_size: many
v_call: TRBV5-1
cdr3_aa: CASSYQAGSGANVLTF
cdr3_nt: TGCGCCAGCAGTTACCAGGCGGGCTCTGGGGCCAACGTCCTGACTTTC

j_call: TRBJ2-5
d_call: .
cdr3_length: 14
clone_size: .
v_call: TRBV7-6
cdr3_aa: CASSYGLSQETQYF
cdr3_nt: TGTGCCAGCAGCTACGGACTAAGCCAAGAGACCCAGTACTTC

j_call: TRBJ2-7
d_call: TRBD1
cdr3_length: 15
clone_size: many
v_call: TRBV20-1
cdr3_aa: CSAGEPGTGSGVMNF
cdr3_nt: TGCAGTGCGGGAGAGCCCGGGACAGGGTCGGGGGTAATGAACTTC

j_call: TRBJ1-2
d_call: TRBD1
cdr3_length: 14
clone_size: many
v_call: TRBV5-1
cdr3_aa: CASSDSGGSYGYTF
cdr3_nt: TGCGCCAGCAGCGATTCAGGGGGCAGCTATGGCTACACCTTC

j_call: TRBJ2-7
d_call: TRBD1
cdr3_length: 14
clone_size: many
v_call: TRBV20-1
cdr3_aa: CSAPPGQGSYEQYF
cdr3_nt: TGCAGTGCCCCGCCAGGACAGGGGTCCTACGAGCAGTACTTC

j_call: TRBJ1-1
d_call: .
cdr3_length: 13
clone_size: .
v_call: TRBV24-1
cdr3_aa: CATSDTRHPEALF
cdr3_nt: TGTGCCACCAGTGACACGCGACACCCTGAAGCTCTCTTT

j_call: TRBJ2-6
d_call: .
cdr3_length: 14
clone_size: many
v_call: TRBV20-1
cdr3_aa: CSASAGLGANVLTF
cdr3_nt: TGCAGTGCTAGTGCTGGGTTAGGGGCCAACGTCCTGACTTTC

j_call: TRBJ1-2
d_call: .
cdr3_length: 13
clone_size: many
v_call: TRBV6-1
cdr3_aa: CASSWPGAYGYTF
cdr3_nt: TGTGCCAGCAGTTGGCCGGGAGCCTATGGCTACACCTTC

j_call: TRBJ1-5
d_call: TRBD1
cdr3_length: 13
clone_size: many
v_call: TRBV20-1
cdr3_aa: CSVIQGAGQPQHF
cdr3_nt: TGCAGTGTAATCCAGGGGGCAGGGCAGCCCCAGCATTTT

j_call: TRBJ2-1
d_call: TRBD2
cdr3_length: 17
clone_size: many
v_call: TRBV11-2
cdr3_aa: CASSLRSGLAGYNEQFF
cdr3_nt: TGTGCCAGCAGCTTAAGGTCTGGGCTAGCGGGCTACAATGAGCAGTTCTTC

j_call: TRBJ2-7
d_call: .
cdr3_length: 15
clone_size: many
v_call: TRBV19
cdr3_aa: CASSISPGPTYEQYF
cdr3_nt: TGTGCCAGTAGTATATCCCCGGGTCCTACCTACGAGCAGTACTTC

j_call: TRBJ2-1
d_call: TRBD1
cdr3_length: 14
clone_size: many
v_call: TRBV7-8
cdr3_aa: CASSFYRGGNEQFF
cdr3_nt: TGTGCCAGCAGCTTCTACAGGGGTGGAAATGAGCAGTTCTTC

j_call: TRBJ2-2
d_call: .
cdr3_length: 14
clone_size: many
v_call: TRBV7-2
cdr3_aa: CASSPGLNTGELFF
cdr3_nt: TGTGCCAGCAGCCCAGGGTTGAACACCGGGGAGCTGTTTTTT

j_call: TRBJ2-7
d_call: TRBD1
cdr3_length: 15
clone_size: many
v_call: TRBV5-6
cdr3_aa: CASSLFLRGRNEQYF
cdr3_nt: TGTGCCAGCAGCTTGTTTTTGAGGGGGCGCAACGAGCAGTACTTC

j_call: TRBJ2-1
d_call: TRBD2
cdr3_length: 15
clone_size: .
v_call: TRBV28
cdr3_aa: CASPPASGLYNEQFF
cdr3_nt: TGTGCCAGCCCCCCGGCTAGCGGGTTGTACAATGAGCAGTTCTTC

j_call: TRBJ1-2
d_call: .
cdr3_length: 14
clone_size: many
v_call: TRBV18
cdr3_aa: CASSPAGVNYGYTF
cdr3_nt: TGTGCCAGCTCACCCGCAGGGGTTAACTATGGCTACACCTTC

j_call: TRBJ2-5
d_call: .
cdr3_length: 14
clone_size: .
v_call: TRBV15
cdr3_aa: CATSKAGGQETQSF
cdr3_nt: TGTGCCACCAGCAAGGCAGGGGGGCAAGAGACCCAGTCCTTC

j_call: TRBJ1-5
d_call: TRBD1
cdr3_length: 15
clone_size: .
v_call: TRBV12-3/TRBV12-4
cdr3_aa: CASSFTGTGDEPQHF
cdr3_nt: TGTGCCAGCAGTTTCACCGGGACAGGGGACGAGCCCCAGCATTTT

j_call: TRBJ1-5
d_call: .
cdr3_length: 24
clone_size: once
v_call: TRBV7-2
cdr3_aa: CASSSRTGFNEKLFFGSGTQPQHF
cdr3_nt: .